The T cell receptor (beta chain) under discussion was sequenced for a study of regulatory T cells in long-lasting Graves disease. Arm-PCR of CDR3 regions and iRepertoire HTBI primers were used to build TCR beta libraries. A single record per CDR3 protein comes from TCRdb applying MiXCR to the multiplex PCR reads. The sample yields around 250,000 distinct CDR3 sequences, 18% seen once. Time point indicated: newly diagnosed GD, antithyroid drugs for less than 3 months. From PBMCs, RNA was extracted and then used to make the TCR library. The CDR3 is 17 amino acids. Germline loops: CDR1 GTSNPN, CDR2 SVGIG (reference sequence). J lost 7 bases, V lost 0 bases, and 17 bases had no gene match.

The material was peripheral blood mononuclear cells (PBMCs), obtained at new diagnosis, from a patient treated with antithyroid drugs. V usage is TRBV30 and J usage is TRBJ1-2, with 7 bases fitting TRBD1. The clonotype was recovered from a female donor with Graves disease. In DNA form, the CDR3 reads TGTGCCTGGAGTGTACAAATGGGGACAGCGTCTACGGGTGGCTACACCTTC. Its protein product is CAWSVQMGTASTGGYTF.